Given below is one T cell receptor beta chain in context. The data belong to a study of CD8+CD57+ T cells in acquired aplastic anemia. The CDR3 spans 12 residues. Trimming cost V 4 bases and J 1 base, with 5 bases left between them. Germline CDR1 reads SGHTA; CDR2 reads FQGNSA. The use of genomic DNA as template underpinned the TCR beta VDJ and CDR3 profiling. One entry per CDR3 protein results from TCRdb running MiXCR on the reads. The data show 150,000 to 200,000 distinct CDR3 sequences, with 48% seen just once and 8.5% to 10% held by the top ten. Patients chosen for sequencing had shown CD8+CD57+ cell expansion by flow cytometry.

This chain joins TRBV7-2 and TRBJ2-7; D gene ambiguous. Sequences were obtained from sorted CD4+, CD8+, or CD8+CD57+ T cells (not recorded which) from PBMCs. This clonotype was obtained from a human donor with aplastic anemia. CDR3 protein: CASSSMSYEQYF. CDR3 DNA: TGTGCCAGCAGCTCCATGTCCTACGAGCAGTACTTC. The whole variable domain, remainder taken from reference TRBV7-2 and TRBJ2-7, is GAGVSQSPSNKVTEKGKDVELRCDPISGHTALYWYRQSLGQGLEFLIYFQGNSAPDKSGLPSDRFSAERTGGSVSTLTIQRTQQEDSAVYLCASSSMSYEQYFGPGTRLTVT.